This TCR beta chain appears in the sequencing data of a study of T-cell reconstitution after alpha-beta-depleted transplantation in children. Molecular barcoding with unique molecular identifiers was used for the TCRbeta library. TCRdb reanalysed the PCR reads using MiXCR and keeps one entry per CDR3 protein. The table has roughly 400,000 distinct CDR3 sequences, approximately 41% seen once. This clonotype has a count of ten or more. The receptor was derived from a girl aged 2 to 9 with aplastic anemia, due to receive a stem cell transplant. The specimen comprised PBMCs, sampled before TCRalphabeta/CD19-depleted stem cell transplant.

This CDR3 is CASSLRGGTDTEAFF. Written as DNA, the CDR3 is TGTGCCAGCAGCTTAAGGGGGGGGACGGACACTGAAGCTTTCTTT. The chain employs TRBV7-3 and TRBJ1-1, with D possibly being TRBD1 (5 bases). V was clipped by 1 base and J by 3 bases, with 12 bases between them. CDR1 and CDR2 from the germline V gene are SGHTA and FQGTGA. The CDR3 runs 15 residues. Supplemented by reference TRBV7-3 and TRBJ1-1, the full variable domain reads GAGVSQTPSNKVTEKGKYVELRCDPISGHTALYWYRQSLGQGPEFLIYFQGTGAADDSGLPNDRFFAVRPEGSVSTLKIQRTERGDSAVYLCASSLRGGTDTEAFFGQGTRLTVV.